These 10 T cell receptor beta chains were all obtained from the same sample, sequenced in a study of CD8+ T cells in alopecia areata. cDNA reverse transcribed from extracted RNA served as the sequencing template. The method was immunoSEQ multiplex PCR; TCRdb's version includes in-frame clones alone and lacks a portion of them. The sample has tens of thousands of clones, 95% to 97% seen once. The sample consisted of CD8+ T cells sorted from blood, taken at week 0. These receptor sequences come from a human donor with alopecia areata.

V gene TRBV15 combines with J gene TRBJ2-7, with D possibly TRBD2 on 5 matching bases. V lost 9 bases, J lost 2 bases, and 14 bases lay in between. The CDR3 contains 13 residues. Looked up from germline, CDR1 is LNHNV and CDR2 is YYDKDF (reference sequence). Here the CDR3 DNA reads TGTGCCACGGCAAGTCGGGAAGCCTACGAGCAGTACTTC. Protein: CATASREAYEQYF.

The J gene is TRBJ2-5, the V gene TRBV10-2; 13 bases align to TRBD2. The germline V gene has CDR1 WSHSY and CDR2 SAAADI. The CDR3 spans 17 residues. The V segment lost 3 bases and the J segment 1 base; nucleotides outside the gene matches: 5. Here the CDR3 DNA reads TGCGCCAGCAGTGAACTAGCGGGGGGGCCGGGCCAAGAGACCCAGTACTTC. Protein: CASSELAGGPGQETQYF.

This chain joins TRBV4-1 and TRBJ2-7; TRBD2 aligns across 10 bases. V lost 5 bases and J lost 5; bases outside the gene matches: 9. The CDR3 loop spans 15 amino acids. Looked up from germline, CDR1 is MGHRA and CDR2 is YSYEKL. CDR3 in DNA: TGCGCCAGCAGCGGGATGACTAGCGGGTTCGACGAGCAGTACTTC. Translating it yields CASSGMTSGFDEQYF.

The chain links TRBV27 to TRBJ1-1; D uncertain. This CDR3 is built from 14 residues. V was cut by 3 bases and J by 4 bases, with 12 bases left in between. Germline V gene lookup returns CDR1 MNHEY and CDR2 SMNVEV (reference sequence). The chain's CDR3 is CASSLVLGGTEAFF. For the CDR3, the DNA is TGTGCCAGCAGTTTGGTCCTGGGCGGCACTGAAGCTTTCTTT.

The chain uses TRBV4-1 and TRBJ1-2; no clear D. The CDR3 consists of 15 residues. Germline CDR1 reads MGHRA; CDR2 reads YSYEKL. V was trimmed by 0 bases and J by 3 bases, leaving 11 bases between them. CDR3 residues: CASSQDNNAYYGYTF. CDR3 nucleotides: TGCGCCAGCAGCCAAGATAATAACGCCTACTATGGCTACACCTTC.

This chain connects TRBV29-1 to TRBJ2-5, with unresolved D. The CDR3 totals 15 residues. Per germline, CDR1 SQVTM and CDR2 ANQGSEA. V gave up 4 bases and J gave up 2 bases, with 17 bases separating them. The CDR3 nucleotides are TGCAGCGTTGGGGCCCCGAGTCGTATTCAAGAGACCCAGTACTTC. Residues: CSVGAPSRIQETQYF.

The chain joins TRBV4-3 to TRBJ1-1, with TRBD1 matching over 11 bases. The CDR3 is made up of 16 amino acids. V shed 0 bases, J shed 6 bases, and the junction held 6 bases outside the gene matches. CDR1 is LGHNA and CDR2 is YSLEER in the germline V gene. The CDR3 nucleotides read TGCGCCAGCAGCCAAGATCCAGGACAGGGGGCTTCTGAAGCTTTCTTT. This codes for CASSQDPGQGASEAFF.

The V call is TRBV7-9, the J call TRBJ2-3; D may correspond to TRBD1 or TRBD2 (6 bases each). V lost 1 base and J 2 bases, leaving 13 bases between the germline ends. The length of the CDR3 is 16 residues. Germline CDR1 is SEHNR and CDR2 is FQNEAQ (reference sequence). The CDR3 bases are TGTGCCAGCAGCTTAGTACAGGGAGGTTCCACAGATACGCAGTATTTT. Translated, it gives CASSLVQGGSTDTQYF. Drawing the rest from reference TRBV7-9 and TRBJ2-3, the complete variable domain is DTGVSQNPRHKITKRGQNVTFRCDPISEHNRLYWYRQTLGQGPEFLTYFQNEAQLEKSRLLSDRFSAERPKGSFSTLEIQRTEQGDSAMYLCASSLVQGGSTDTQYFGPGTRLTVL.

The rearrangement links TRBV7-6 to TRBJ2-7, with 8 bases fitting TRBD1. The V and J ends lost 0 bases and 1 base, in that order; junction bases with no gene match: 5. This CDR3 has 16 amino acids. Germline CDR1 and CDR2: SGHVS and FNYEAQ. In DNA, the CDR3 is TGTGCCAGCAGCTTAGCGACAGGGGCAAGGTCCTACGAGCAGTACTTC. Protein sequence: CASSLATGARSYEQYF.

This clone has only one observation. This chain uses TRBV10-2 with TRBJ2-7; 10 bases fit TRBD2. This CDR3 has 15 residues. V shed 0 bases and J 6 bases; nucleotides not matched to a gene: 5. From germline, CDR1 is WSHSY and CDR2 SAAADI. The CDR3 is CASSESWTSGGEQYF. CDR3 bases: TGCGCCAGCAGTGAGTCTTGGACTAGCGGAGGCGAGCAGTACTTC.